The 18 T cell receptor beta chains below all came from one sample that was sequenced in a study of cytomegalovirus exposure and HLA in healthy donors. Vbeta (60) and Jbeta (13) primers were used in the PCR. Assay used: immunoSEQ multiplex PCR; TCRdb lists only in-frame clones, some missing. Of fewer than 200,000 clones in the sample, roughly 85% were seen once. Sequencing was carried out using PBMCs. The origin of the receptors is a woman aged 45-65 years in good health and CMV-seronegative.

V usage is TRBV27 and J usage is TRBJ2-7, with 9 bases identical to TRBD2. From germline, CDR1 is MNHEY and CDR2 SMNVEV (reference sequence). V shed 10 bases and J 3 bases; nucleotides not matched to a gene: 13. The CDR3 runs to 15 residues. The CDR3 sequence: CATHPTGTSLYEQYF. As DNA, the CDR3 is TGTGCCACTCACCCGACCGGGACTAGCCTCTACGAGCAGTACTTC.

The CDR3 protein is CASSQDRGPGANVLTF. The DNA of the CDR3 is TGTGCCAGCAGCCAAGACAGGGGTCCTGGGGCCAACGTCCTGACTTTC. V usage is TRBV14 and J usage is TRBJ2-6; a weak D match, TRBD1 (6 bases). Trimming cost V 0 bases and J 2 bases, with 8 bases left between them. Germline V gives CDR1 SGHDN, CDR2 FVKESK. This CDR3 region has 16 residues.

This chain joins TRBV6-5 and TRBJ1-4; D is unclear. Germline CDR1 reads MNHEY; CDR2 reads SVGAGI. The CDR3 covers 12 residues. V lost 6 bases to trimming and J lost 5 bases, with 7 bases between them. The CDR3 is CASRRLNEKLFF. Written as DNA, the CDR3 is TGTGCCAGCAGGCGCTTGAATGAAAAACTGTTTTTT.

The chain employs TRBV15 and TRBJ2-7; 9 bases match TRBD1. This CDR3 is 15 amino acids long. Germline CDR1 reads LNHNV; CDR2 reads YYDKDF (reference sequence). J was trimmed by 1 base and V by 9 bases; bases with no gene match: 10. CDR3 nucleotide sequence: TGTGCCACTCAGTCGCCGGGACAGGGTTCCTACGAGCAGTACTTC. Its translation: CATQSPGQGSYEQYF.

CDR3 protein: CASSPLAGGDEQYF. The CDR3 DNA reads TGTGCCAGCTCACCCTTAGCGGGAGGCGACGAGCAGTACTTC. The chain joins TRBV18 to TRBJ2-7; 10 positions match TRBD2. V lost 3 bases and J lost 5; bases outside the gene matches: 4. CDR1 is KGHSH and CDR2 is LQKENI in the germline V gene. There are 14 residues in the CDR3.

This clone came up a few times. The chain is built from TRBV7-9 and TRBJ1-2; D gene uncertain. This CDR3 spans 15 amino acids. V was shortened by 3 bases and J by 4 bases, with 15 bases between the two germline ends. Looked up from germline, CDR1 is SEHNR and CDR2 is FQNEAQ (reference sequence). The CDR3 sequence: CASSLALQAGYGYTF. Written as DNA, the CDR3 is TGTGCCAGCAGCTTGGCCTTGCAGGCGGGCTATGGCTACACCTTC.

The genes are TRBV5-1 and TRBJ2-3; 7 nucleotides line up with TRBD1. CDR3 size: 16 residues. V shed 0 bases and J 1 base; nucleotides not matched to a gene: 5. Germline V lookup: CDR1 SGHRS, CDR2 YFSETQ. Here the CDR3 DNA reads TGCGCCAGCAGCTTGGGTACAGGGGCCGGCACAGATACGCAGTATTTT. It translates to CASSLGTGAGTDTQYF.

The DNA of the CDR3 is TGTGCCAGCAGTTCCAGACAGGGGGTATACAATGAGCAGTTCTTC. This gives the protein CASSSRQGVYNEQFF. The V and J genes are TRBV28 and TRBJ2-1; 9 bases align to TRBD1. The germline gives CDR1 MDHEN, CDR2 SYDVKM. V lost 4 bases, J lost 4 bases, and 5 bases stayed unmatched. The CDR3 consists of 15 residues.

The chain couples TRBV5-4 to TRBJ1-4; possible D gene TRBD1, 6 bases. Germline V lookup: CDR1 SGHNT, CDR2 YYREEE (reference sequence). This CDR3 contains 20 residues. Trimming removed 4 bases at V and 0 bases at J, with 25 bases between. CDR3 DNA: TGTGCCAGCAGCGGGGGCGGACAGACGCGAATTGGAGCAACTAATGAAAAACTGTTTTTT. This sequence encodes CASSGGGQTRIGATNEKLFF.

This clone was seen more than once but under ten times. J is TRBJ2-1 and V is TRBV5-1; TRBD2 agrees at 8 bases. From germline, CDR1 is SGHRS and CDR2 YFSETQ. The CDR3 has 16 amino acids. Losses at the gene ends were 4 bases for V and 10 bases for J; bases not matched to a gene: 16. CDR3 bases: TGCGCCAGCAGCCGAGGGGGGCGGGAGGCGGGGGAGGAGCAGTTCTTC. It codes for CASSRGGREAGEEQFF.

A single count supports this clone. The V and J genes are TRBV27 and TRBJ2-3; possibly TRBD2 for D (6 bases). Germline V gives CDR1 MNHEY, CDR2 SMNVEV (reference sequence). V lost 7 bases to trimming and J lost 4 bases, with 21 bases between them. This CDR3 has 16 amino acids. In DNA, the CDR3 is TGTGCCAGCACCCCCCGGGGCACTGGGAGGTCAGATACGCAGTATTTT. The encoded protein is CASTPRGTGRSDTQYF.

This clone has only a few counts. The genes are TRBV13 and TRBJ1-2; 7 bases fit TRBD1. This CDR3 contains 14 residues. CDR1 PRHDT and CDR2 FYEKMQ come from the germline V gene (reference sequence). Unmatched junction bases numbered 7, after V lost 5 bases and J lost 4 bases. Here the CDR3 reads CASSLGTDFYGYTF. The CDR3 DNA follows: TGTGCCAGCAGCCTCGGGACAGACTTCTATGGCTACACCTTC.

V gene TRBV2 combines with J gene TRBJ1-1; D might be TRBD1 (6 bases). The V end was cut by 2 bases, the J end by 3 bases, with 10 bases between. Per the germline V gene, CDR1 is SNHLY and CDR2 is FYNNEI. The CDR3 totals 14 residues. The CDR3 protein is CASSEQGRHTEAFF. For the CDR3, the DNA is TGTGCCAGCAGTGAACAGGGGCGGCACACTGAAGCTTTCTTT.

The chain links TRBV19 to TRBJ1-5; 7 bases fit TRBD1. Germline V gene lookup returns CDR1 LNHDA and CDR2 SQIVND (reference sequence). CDR3 length equals 16 residues. The junction had 11 bases not matched to a gene; V was cut back by 5 bases and J by 4 bases. CDR3 sequence reads: CASSLQGVSRNQPQHF. The CDR3 coding sequence is TGTGCCAGTAGTCTGCAGGGGGTGTCGAGGAATCAGCCCCAGCATTTT.

The CDR3 region has the DNA TGTGCCAGTAGTTCCGGACTAAATTACGAGCAGTACTTC. As protein: CASSSGLNYEQYF. This rearrangement joins TRBV19 to TRBJ2-7; D is perhaps TRBD2 (6 bases). The V and J ends lost 5 bases and 4 bases respectively, with 12 bases between them. The CDR3 extends over 13 amino acids. CDR1 is LNHDA and CDR2 is SQIVND in the germline V gene (reference sequence).

The chain uses TRBV18 and TRBJ2-5; D is unresolved. The CDR3 runs to 14 residues. The germline V gene encodes CDR1 KGHSH and CDR2 LQKENI. V lost 0 bases, J lost 5 bases, and 10 bases lay in between. The CDR3 sequence: CASSPPPARETQYF. The CDR3, as DNA: TGTGCCAGCTCACCACCGCCAGCCAGGGAGACCCAGTACTTC.

The rearrangement uses TRBV6-4 and TRBJ1-2; 7 bases align to TRBD1. V shed 2 bases, J shed 7 bases, and the junction held 1 base outside the gene matches. The germline CDR1 and CDR2 sequences are MRHNA and SNTAGT. The CDR3 totals 12 residues. CDR3 sequence reads: CASSDTGVGYTF. The CDR3 nucleotides are TGTGCCAGCAGTGACACAGGGGTTGGCTACACCTTC.

V gene TRBV6-1 combines with J gene TRBJ1-1; D is uncertain. V was trimmed by 11 bases and J by 4 bases, leaving 17 bases between them. Germline lookup yields CDR1 MNHNS and CDR2 SASEGT. This CDR3 has 13 amino acids. CDR3 sequence reads: CAGTRESGTEAFF. As DNA, the CDR3 is TGTGCCGGAACGAGGGAGTCTGGCACTGAAGCTTTCTTT.